Listed below are T cell receptor beta chains from one sample, sequenced in a study of T-cell reconstitution after alpha-beta-depleted transplantation in children. TCRdb itself ran the PCR reads through MiXCR, one entry per CDR3 protein. The sample consists of hundreds of thousands of distinct CDR3 sequences, around 13% of them appearing once. The sequencing used PBMCs, collected before TCRalphabeta/CD19-depleted stem cell transplant. These receptor sequences come from a girl between 2 and 10 years old with congenital amegakaryocytic thrombocytopenia, due to receive a stem cell transplant. Both conserved end residues are part of each CDR3. The D gene is left open where the match is weak. The size field is filled for only some rows; it gives once, few, many or a size class.

len,d_gene,v_gene,abundance,j_gene,CDR3aa,CDR3nt
15,TRBD2,TRBV12-3/TRBV12-4,few,TRBJ2-3,CASSETSGSPDTQYF,TGTGCCAGCAGCGAGACTAGCGGGAGTCCAGATACGCAGTATTTT
15,-,TRBV6-5,few,TRBJ2-5,CASSYRRLGRETQYF,TGTGCCAGCAGTTACCGCCGACTAGGACGAGAGACCCAGTACTTC
17,TRBD2,TRBV20-1,few,TRBJ2-3,CSATPDGTSGKTDTQYF,TGCAGTGCCACCCCTGATGGGACTAGCGGGAAAACAGATACGCAGTATTTT
15,TRBD2,TRBV27,-,TRBJ2-7,CASSLGTSAFYEQYF,TGTGCCAGCAGTTTAGGGACTAGCGCTTTCTACGAGCAGTACTTC
15,-,TRBV20-1,-,TRBJ2-7,CSASTVSSITYEQYF,TGCAGTGCTAGTACAGTCTCGTCCATCACCTACGAGCAGTACTTC
15,-,TRBV7-9,few,TRBJ2-1,CASSSSEIAYNEQFF,TGTGCCAGCAGCTCATCCGAAATAGCCTACAATGAGCAGTTCTTC
15,TRBD2,TRBV5-1,-,TRBJ2-5,CASRSIAGFQETQYF,TGCGCCAGCAGGTCCATAGCGGGATTTCAAGAGACCCAGTACTTC
13,TRBD2,TRBV12-3/TRBV12-4,few,TRBJ2-7,CASTDSGVYEQYF,TGTGCCAGCACCGATAGCGGGGTGTACGAGCAGTACTTC
15,-,TRBV20-1,-,TRBJ2-5,CSARDQPVLPETQYF,TGCAGTGCTAGAGATCAACCAGTCCTCCCAGAGACCCAGTACTTC
14,-,TRBV20-1,few,TRBJ2-1,CSASLRGLVDEQFF,TGCAGTGCTAGCCTCAGGGGCCTAGTCGATGAGCAGTTCTTC
14,TRBD1,TRBV5-5,-,TRBJ2-7,CASSRSGQNYEQYF,TGTGCCAGCAGCCGTTCGGGACAGAACTACGAGCAGTACTTC
15,-,TRBV7-8,few,TRBJ2-1,CASSSTRGTYNEQFF,TGTGCCAGCAGCTCCACCCGGGGTACCTACAATGAGCAGTTCTTC
18,-,TRBV12-3/TRBV12-4,-,TRBJ1-1,CASSFEASREPMNTEAFF,TGTGCCAGCAGTTTTGAGGCTTCACGAGAGCCTATGAACACTGAAGCTTTCTTT
14,-,TRBV5-1,many,TRBJ2-3,CASSLIGGRDTQYF,TGCGCCAGCAGCTTGATCGGAGGTCGGGATACGCAGTATTTT
13,-,TRBV7-9,-,TRBJ2-1,CASGELLGNEQFF,TGTGCCAGCGGGGAACTACTTGGCAATGAGCAGTTCTTC
15,-,TRBV11-2,few,TRBJ2-1,CASSLVPGNYNEQFF,TGTGCCAGCAGCTTAGTTCCGGGTAATTACAATGAGCAGTTCTTC
16,TRBD2,TRBV5-1,many,TRBJ2-1,CASSGLAGGRINEQFF,TGCGCCAGCAGCGGACTAGCGGGAGGAAGGATAAATGAGCAGTTCTTC
14,TRBD2,TRBV12-3/TRBV12-4,few,TRBJ2-7,CASGNPSGPNEQYF,TGTGCCAGCGGAAACCCTAGCGGGCCTAACGAGCAGTACTTC
16,TRBD1,TRBV4-2,-,TRBJ2-7,CASSRLTGQGAYEQYF,TGTGCCAGCAGCCGATTAACGGGACAGGGGGCGTACGAGCAGTACTTC
17,-,TRBV7-8,many,TRBJ2-7,CASSLDRTDPGSYEQYF,TGTGCCAGCAGCTTAGACCGGACAGACCCGGGCTCCTACGAGCAGTACTTC
21,TRBD1,TRBV20-1,-,TRBJ2-5,CSASLSTIYTSIQGSSETQYF,TGCAGTGCTAGTTTGTCTACAATCTACACCTCGATACAGGGGTCCTCAGAGACCCAGTACTTC
12,TRBD2,TRBV12-3/TRBV12-4,many,TRBJ2-7,CASSGLAYEQYF,TGTGCCAGCAGTGGACTAGCCTACGAGCAGTACTTC
13,-,TRBV9,-,TRBJ2-7,CASSVVPSYEQYF,TGTGCCAGCAGCGTAGTCCCCTCCTACGAGCAGTACTTC
18,-,TRBV21-1,few,TRBJ1-2,CASSPRMGQGALFYGYTF,TGTGCCAGCAGCCCTAGGATGGGACAGGGGGCGCTTTTCTATGGCTACACCTTC
13,-,TRBV6-5,many,TRBJ2-1,CASSYSPGTEQFF,TGTGCCAGCAGTTACTCACCCGGGACAGAGCAGTTCTTC
14,-,TRBV7-7,few,TRBJ1-4,CASSLDSTNEKLFF,TGTGCCAGCAGCTTAGATAGCACGAATGAAAAACTGTTTTTT
14,-,TRBV28,few,TRBJ2-1,CASTRERLYNEQFF,TGTGCCAGCACCAGAGAGCGGTTATACAATGAGCAGTTCTTC
16,TRBD2,TRBV5-1,-,TRBJ2-1,CASSYSTSGGVDEQFF,TGCGCCAGCAGCTACTCGACTAGCGGTGGGGTCGATGAGCAGTTCTTC